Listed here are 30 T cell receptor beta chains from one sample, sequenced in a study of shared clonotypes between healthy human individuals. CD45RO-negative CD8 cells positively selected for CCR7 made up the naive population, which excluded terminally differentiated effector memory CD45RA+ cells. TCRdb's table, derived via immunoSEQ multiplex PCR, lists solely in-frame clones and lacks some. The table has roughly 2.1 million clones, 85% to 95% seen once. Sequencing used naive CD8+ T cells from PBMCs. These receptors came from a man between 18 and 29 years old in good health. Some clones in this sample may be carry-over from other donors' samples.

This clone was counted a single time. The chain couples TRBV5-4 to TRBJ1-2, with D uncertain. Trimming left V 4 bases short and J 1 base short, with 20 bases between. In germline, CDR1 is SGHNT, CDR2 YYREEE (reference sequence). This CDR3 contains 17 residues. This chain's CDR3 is CASSPGATIKGNYGYTF. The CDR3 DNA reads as TGTGCCAGCAGCCCGGGCGCGACAATTAAGGGTAACTATGGCTACACCTTC.

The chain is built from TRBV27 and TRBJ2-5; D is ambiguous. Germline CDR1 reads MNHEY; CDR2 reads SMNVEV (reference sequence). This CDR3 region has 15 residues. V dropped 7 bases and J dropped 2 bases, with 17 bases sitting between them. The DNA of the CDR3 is TGTGCCAGCAAGAGTCACATAGGGCCTCAAGAGACCCAGTACTTC. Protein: CASKSHIGPQETQYF.

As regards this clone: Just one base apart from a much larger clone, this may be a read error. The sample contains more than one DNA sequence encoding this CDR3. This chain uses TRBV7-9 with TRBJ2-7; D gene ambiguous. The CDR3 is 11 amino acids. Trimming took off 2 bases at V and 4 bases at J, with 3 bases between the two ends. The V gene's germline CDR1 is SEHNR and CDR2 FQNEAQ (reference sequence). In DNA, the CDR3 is TGTGCCAGCAGCTTATCTTACGAGCAGTACTTC. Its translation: CASSLSYEQYF. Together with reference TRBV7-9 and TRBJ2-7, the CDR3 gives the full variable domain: DTGVSQNPRHKITKRGQNVTFRCDPISEHNRLYWYRQTLGQGPEFLTYFQNEAQLEKSRLLSDRFSAERPKGSFSTLEIQRTEQGDSAMYLCASSLSYEQYFGPGTRLTVT.

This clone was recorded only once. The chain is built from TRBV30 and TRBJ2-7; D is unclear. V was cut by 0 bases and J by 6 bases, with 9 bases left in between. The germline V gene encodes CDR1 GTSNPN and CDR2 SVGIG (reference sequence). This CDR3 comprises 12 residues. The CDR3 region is CAWSVSRSEQYF. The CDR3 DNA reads TGTGCCTGGAGTGTCTCCCGGAGCGAGCAGTACTTC.

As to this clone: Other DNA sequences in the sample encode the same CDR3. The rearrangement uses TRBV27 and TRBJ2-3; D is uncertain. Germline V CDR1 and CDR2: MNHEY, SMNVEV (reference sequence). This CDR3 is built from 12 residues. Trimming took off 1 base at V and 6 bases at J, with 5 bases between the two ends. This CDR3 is CASSLLGDTQYF. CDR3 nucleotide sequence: TGTGCCAGCAGTTTATTAGGGGATACGCAGTATTTT.

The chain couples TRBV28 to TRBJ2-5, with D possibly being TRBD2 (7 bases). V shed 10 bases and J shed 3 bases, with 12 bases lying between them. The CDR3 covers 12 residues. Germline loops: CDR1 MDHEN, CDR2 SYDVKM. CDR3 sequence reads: CATGGWEETQYF. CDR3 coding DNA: TGTGCCACGGGGGGCTGGGAAGAGACCCAGTACTTC.

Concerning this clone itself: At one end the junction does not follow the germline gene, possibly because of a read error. The CDR3 region is CASTEDRSGSRLF. The CDR3 region has the DNA TGCGCCAGCACCGAGGATCGTAGCGGGAGTAGACTCTTC. V gene TRBV5-1 combines with J gene TRBJ2-1; 9 nucleotides agree with TRBD2. CDR1 and CDR2 (germline): SGHRS, YFSETQ. The CDR3 extends over 13 amino acids.

The CDR3 spells CASSLLEDRTDTQYF. The CDR3 bases are TGTGCCAGCAGCCTGTTGGAGGACCGCACAGATACGCAGTATTTT. The rearrangement joins TRBV7-9 to TRBJ2-3; weak D call: TRBD2 (5 bases). The CDR3 extends over 15 amino acids. CDR1 is SEHNR and CDR2 is FQNEAQ in the germline V gene (reference sequence). The germline V and J ends were trimmed by 5 bases and 1 base, with 13 bases remaining between them.

The CDR3 coding sequence is TGTGCCAGCAGTTCCATAGGTCCCGGCCAGCCCCAGCATTTT. This codes for CASSSIGPGQPQHF. The chain links TRBV27 to TRBJ1-5; D gene ambiguous. The CDR3 extends over 14 amino acids. The V gene lost 4 bases and the J gene lost 7 bases, with 14 bases spanning the gap. Germline lookup yields CDR1 MNHEY and CDR2 SMNVEV (reference sequence).

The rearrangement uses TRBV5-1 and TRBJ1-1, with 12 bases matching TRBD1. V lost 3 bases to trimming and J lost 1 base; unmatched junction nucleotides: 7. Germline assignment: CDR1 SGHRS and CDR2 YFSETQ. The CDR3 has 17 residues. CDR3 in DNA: TGCGCCAGCAGCTGGGCCGGGACAGGGGGCACGAACACTGAAGCTTTCTTT. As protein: CASSWAGTGGTNTEAFF.

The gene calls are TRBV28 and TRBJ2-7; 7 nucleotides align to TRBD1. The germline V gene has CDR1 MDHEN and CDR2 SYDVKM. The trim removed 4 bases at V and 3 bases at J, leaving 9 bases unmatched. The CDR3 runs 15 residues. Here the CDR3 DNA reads TGTGCCAGCAGTTCCCCCCGACAGGGACGCTACGAGCAGTACTTC. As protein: CASSSPRQGRYEQYF.

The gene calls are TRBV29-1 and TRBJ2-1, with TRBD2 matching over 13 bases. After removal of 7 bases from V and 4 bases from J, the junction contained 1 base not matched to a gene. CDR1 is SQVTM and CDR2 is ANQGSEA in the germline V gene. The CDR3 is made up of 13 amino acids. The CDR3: CSGGLAGYNEQFF. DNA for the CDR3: TGCAGCGGGGGACTAGCGGGGTACAATGAGCAGTTCTTC.

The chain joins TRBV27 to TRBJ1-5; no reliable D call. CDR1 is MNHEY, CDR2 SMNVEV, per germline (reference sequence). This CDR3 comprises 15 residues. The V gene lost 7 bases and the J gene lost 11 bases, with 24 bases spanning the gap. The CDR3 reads CASTPPGRRQESQHF. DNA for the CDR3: TGTGCCAGCACCCCCCCCGGCAGGCGCCAGGAGTCCCAGCATTTT.

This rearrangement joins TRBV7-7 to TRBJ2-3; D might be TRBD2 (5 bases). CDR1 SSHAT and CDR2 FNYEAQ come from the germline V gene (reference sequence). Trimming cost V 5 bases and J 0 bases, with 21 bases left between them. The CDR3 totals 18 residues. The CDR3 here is CASSPIPRRVSSTDTQYF. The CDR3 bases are TGTGCCAGCAGCCCCATACCAAGGCGGGTTTCTAGCACAGATACGCAGTATTTT.

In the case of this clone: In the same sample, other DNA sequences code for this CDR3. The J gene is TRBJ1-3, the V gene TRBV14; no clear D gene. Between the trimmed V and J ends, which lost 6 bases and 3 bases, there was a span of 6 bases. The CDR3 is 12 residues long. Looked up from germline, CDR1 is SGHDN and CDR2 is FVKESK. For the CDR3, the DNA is TGTGCCAGCAGTCCCTATGGAAACACCATATATTTT. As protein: CASSPYGNTIYF.

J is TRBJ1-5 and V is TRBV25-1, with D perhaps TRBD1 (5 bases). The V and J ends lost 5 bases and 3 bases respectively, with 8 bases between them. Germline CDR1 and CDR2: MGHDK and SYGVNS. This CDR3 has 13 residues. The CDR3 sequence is CASSWGFNQPQHF. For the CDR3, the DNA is TGTGCCAGCAGTTGGGGGTTCAATCAGCCCCAGCATTTT. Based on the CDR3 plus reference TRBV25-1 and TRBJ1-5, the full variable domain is EADIYQTPRYLVIGTGKKITLECSQTMGHDKMYWYQQDPGMELHLIHYSYGVNSTEKGDLSSESTVSRIRTEHFPLTLESARPSHTSQYLCASSWGFNQPQHFGDGTRLSIL.

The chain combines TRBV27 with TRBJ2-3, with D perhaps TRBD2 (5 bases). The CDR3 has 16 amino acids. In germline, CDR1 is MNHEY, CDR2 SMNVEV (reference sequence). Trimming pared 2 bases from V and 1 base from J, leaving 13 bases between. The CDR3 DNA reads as TGTGCCAGCAGTTTAAGCTCTTTGCGGGGCACAGATACGCAGTATTTT. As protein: CASSLSSLRGTDTQYF.

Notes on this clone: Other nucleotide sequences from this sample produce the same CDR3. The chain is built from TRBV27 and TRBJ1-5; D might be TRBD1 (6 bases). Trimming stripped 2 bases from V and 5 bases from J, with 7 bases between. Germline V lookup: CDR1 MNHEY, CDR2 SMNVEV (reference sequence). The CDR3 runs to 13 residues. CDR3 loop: CASSLQGHQPQHF. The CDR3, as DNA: TGTGCCAGCAGTTTACAGGGGCATCAGCCCCAGCATTTT.

CDR3 bases: TGTGCCAGCAGCAGTAGGACTAGCGAGAGCACCGGGGAGCTGTTTTTT. Its protein is CASSSRTSESTGELFF. The V gene is TRBV7-8, the J gene TRBJ2-2, with 9 bases lining up with TRBD2. CDR3 length: 16 amino acids. Germline CDR1 is SGHVS and CDR2 is FQNEAQ. The junction had 8 bases not matched to a gene; V was cut back by 5 bases and J by 4 bases.

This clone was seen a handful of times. The CDR3 spells CASSQGAGGTGELFF. The CDR3 coding sequence is TGTGCCAGCAGCCAAGGTGCGGGAGGGACCGGGGAGCTGTTTTTT. The chain has TRBV14 and TRBJ2-2, with 9 bases aligning to TRBD2. Germline CDR1 SGHDN, CDR2 FVKESK. CDR3 size: 15 residues. The V segment lost 1 base and the J segment 5 bases; nucleotides outside the gene matches: 2.

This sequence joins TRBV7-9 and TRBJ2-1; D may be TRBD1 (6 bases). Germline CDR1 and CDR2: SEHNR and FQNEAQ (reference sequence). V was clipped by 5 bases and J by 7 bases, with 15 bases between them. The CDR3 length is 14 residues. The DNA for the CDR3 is TGTGCCAGCAGCCCGGGACAAACGTGGAATGAGCAGTTCTTC. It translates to CASSPGQTWNEQFF.

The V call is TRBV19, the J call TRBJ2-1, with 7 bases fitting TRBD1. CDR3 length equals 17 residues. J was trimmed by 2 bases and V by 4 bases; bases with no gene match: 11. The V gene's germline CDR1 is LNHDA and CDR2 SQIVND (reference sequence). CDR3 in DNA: TGTGCCAGTAGTACCTCCCCGACAGGGAGCCCCTACAATGAGCAGTTCTTC. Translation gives CASSTSPTGSPYNEQFF.

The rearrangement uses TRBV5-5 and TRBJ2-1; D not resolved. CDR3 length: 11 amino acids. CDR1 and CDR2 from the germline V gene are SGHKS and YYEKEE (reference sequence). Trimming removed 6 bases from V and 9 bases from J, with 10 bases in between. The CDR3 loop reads CASTLLSEQFF. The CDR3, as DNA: TGTGCCAGCACCCTTCTTTCTGAGCAGTTCTTC. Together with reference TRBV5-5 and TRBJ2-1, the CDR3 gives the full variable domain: DAGVTQSPTHLIKTRGQQVTLRCSPISGHKSVSWYQQVLGQGPQFIFQYYEKEERGRGNFPDRFSARQFPNYSSELNVNALLLGDSALYLCASTLLSEQFFGPGTRLTVL.

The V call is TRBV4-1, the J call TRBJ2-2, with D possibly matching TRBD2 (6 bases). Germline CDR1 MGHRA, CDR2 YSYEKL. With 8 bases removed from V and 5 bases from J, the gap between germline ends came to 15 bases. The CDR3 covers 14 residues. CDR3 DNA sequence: TGCGCCAGCTTGGGGGTGGCGGGGACCGGGGAGCTGTTTTTT. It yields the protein CASLGVAGTGELFF.

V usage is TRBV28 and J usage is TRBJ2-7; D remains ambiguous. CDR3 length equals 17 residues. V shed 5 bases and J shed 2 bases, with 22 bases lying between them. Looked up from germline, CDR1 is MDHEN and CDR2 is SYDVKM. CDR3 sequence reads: CASSPHFLVGTTYEQYF. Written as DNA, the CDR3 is TGTGCCAGCAGTCCCCACTTTCTTGTGGGAACTACCTACGAGCAGTACTTC.

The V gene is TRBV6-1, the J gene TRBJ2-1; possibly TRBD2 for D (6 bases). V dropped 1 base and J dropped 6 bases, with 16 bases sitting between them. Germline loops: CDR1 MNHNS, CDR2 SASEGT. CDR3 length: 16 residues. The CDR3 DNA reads TGTGCCAGCAGTGAAGTGGGCGGCGGGGATACCAATGAGCAGTTCTTC. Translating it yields CASSEVGGGDTNEQFF.

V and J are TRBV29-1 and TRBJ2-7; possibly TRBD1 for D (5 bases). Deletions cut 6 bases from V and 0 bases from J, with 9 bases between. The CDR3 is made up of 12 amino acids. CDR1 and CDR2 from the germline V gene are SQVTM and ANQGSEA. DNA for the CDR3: TGCAGCGTCAGGGTTATCTCCTACGAGCAGTACTTC. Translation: CSVRVISYEQYF.

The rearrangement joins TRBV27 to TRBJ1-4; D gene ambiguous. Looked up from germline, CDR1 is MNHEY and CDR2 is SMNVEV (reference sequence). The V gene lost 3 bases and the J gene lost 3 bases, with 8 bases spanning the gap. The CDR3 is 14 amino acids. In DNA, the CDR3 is TGTGCCAGCAGTTTTGACACCTCTAATGAAAAACTGTTTTTT. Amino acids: CASSFDTSNEKLFF.

DNA of the CDR3: TGCGCCAGCAGCCAAGACTCGAAGGAGACCCAGTACTTC. Amino acids: CASSQDSKETQYF. V and J are TRBV4-3 and TRBJ2-5; D gene ambiguous. Trimming shortened V by 0 bases and J by 5 bases, and 7 bases separated the two germline ends. The germline V gene has CDR1 LGHNA and CDR2 YSLEER. The CDR3 sequence is 13 residues long.

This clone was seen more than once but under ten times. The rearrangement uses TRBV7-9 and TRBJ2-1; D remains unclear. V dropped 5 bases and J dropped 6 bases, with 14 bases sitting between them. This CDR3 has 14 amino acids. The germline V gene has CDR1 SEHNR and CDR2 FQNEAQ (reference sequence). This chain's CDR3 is CASSAELFPNEQFF. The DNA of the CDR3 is TGTGCCAGCAGCGCGGAGCTTTTCCCCAATGAGCAGTTCTTC.